Presented here are 7 T cell receptor beta chains from one specimen sequenced in a study of blood T cells in healthy people across ages. Primed by a sample-barcoded 5' primer and a J-beta primer mix, a second PCR proceeded for roughly 6 to 12 cycles. TCRdb re-called the 5' RACE reads with MiXCR, one entry per CDR3 protein. The data contain about 730,000 distinct CDR3 sequences, more than 40% of them singletons. The sample comprised blood. These receptor sequences come from a woman between 55 and 75 years old in good health.

This chain links TRBV20-1 with TRBJ2-6; D unclear. This CDR3 is 18 amino acids long. Germline lookup yields CDR1 DFQATT and CDR2 SNEGSKA (reference sequence). Trimming left V 0 bases short and J 0 bases short, with 15 bases between. The CDR3 region is CSAREGGPLLSGANVLTF. The CDR3 DNA follows: TGCAGTGCTAGAGAAGGTGGCCCATTACTCTCTGGGGCCAACGTCCTGACTTTC.

The chain recombines TRBV20-1 with TRBJ1-1; D remains ambiguous. Germline CDR1 DFQATT, CDR2 SNEGSKA (reference sequence). The CDR3 has 13 residues. The germline V and J ends were trimmed by 2 bases and 6 bases, with 13 bases remaining between them. CDR3 DNA: TGCAGTGCTAGATATTTGGGAGGAGCTGAAGCTTTCTTT. Translation: CSARYLGGAEAFF.

This clonotype showed up just a few times. The rearrangement joins TRBV4-3 to TRBJ1-1; the D is unclear. CDR3 length: 17 residues. V was trimmed by 1 base and J by 1 base, leaving 16 bases between them. Germline V gene lookup returns CDR1 LGHNA and CDR2 YSLEER. The CDR3, as DNA: TGCGCCAGCAGCCAAGGGATTCGCCCTAGCCCGAACACTGAAGCTTTCTTT. It translates to CASSQGIRPSPNTEAFF.

This clonotype was counted ten times or more. The V gene is TRBV12-3 or TRBV12-4, the J gene TRBJ2-1, with 7 positions matching TRBD1. This CDR3 region has 15 residues. The V segment lost 6 bases and the J segment 3 bases; nucleotides outside the gene matches: 8. The CDR3 DNA is TGTGCCAGCAGCTCTGGACAGGTGAACTACAATGAGCAGTTCTTC. This codes for CASSSGQVNYNEQFF.

The rearrangement links TRBV10-3 to TRBJ2-5, with D tentatively TRBD2 (6 bases). The germline V gene encodes CDR1 ENHRY and CDR2 SYGVKD. This CDR3 has 14 residues. V was cut by 5 bases and J by 4 bases, with 14 bases left in between. This CDR3 is CAISSSRRGETQYF. CDR3 in DNA: TGTGCCATCAGTAGTAGCAGGAGGGGAGAGACCCAGTACTTC.

This clonotype was counted at least ten times. Being one base from a much bigger clone, this may be a read error. The V and J genes are TRBV2 and TRBJ2-5; the match to TRBD2 covers 8 bases. The CDR3 runs to 14 residues. Germline values: CDR1 SNHLY, CDR2 FYNNEI. Losses at the gene ends were 3 bases for V and 11 bases for J; bases not matched to a gene: 11. The CDR3 sequence is CASSDIAGSGEQYF. The CDR3 DNA sequence: TGTGCCAGCAGTGACATAGCGGGATCGGGGGAGCAGTACTTC.

This chain connects TRBV6-6 to TRBJ1-1; possibly TRBD1 for D (5 bases). The V gene's germline CDR1 is MNHNY and CDR2 SVGAGI (reference sequence). The length of the CDR3 is 11 residues. The CDR3 region has the DNA TGTGCAGCATCAGGGTACACTGAAGCTTTCTTT. It encodes CAASGYTEAFF.